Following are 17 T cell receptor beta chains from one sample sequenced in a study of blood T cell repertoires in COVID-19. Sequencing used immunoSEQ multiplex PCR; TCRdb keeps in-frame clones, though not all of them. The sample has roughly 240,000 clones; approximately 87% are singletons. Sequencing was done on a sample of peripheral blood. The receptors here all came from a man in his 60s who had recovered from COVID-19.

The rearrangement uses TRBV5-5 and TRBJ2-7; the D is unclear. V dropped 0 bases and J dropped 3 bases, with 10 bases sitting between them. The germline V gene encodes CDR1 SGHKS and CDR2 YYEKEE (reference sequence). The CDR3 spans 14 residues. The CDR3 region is CASSLGSLLYEQYF. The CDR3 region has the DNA TGTGCCAGCAGCTTGGGCAGTCTCCTCTACGAGCAGTACTTC.

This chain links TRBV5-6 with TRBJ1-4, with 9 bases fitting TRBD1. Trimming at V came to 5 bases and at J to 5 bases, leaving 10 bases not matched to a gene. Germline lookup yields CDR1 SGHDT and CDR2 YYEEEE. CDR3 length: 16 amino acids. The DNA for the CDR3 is TGTGCCAGCAGGGAAACCGGGACAGGGTTGAATGAAAAACTGTTTTTT. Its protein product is CASRETGTGLNEKLFF.

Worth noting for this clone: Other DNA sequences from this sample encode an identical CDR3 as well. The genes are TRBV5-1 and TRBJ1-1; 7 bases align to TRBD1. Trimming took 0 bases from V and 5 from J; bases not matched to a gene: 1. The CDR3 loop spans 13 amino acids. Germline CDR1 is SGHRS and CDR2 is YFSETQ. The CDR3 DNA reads TGCGCCAGCAGCTTGGGGACAGGTACTGAAGCTTTCTTT. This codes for CASSLGTGTEAFF.

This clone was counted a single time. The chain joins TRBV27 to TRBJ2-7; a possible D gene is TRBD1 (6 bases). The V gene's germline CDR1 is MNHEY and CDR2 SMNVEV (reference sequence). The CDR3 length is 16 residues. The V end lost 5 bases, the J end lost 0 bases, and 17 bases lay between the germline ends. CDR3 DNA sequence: TGTGCCAGCAGTCCACCGCCGAGGACAGTCTCCTACGAGCAGTACTTC. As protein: CASSPPPRTVSYEQYF.

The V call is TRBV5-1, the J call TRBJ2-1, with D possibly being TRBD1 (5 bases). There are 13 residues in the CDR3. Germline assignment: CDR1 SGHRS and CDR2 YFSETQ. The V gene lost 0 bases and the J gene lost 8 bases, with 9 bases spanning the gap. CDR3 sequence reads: CASSLAGRDEQFF. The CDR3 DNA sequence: TGCGCCAGCAGCTTGGCAGGGCGCGATGAGCAGTTCTTC.

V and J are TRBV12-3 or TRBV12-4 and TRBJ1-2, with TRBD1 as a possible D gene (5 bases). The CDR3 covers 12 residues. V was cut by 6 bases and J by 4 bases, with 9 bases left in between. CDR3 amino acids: CASRRQTYGYTF. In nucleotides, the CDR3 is TGTGCCAGCAGGCGACAGACCTATGGCTACACCTTC.

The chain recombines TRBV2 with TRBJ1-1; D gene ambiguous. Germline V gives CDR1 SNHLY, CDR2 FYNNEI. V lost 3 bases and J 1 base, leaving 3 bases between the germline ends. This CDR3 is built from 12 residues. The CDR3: CASSDWNTEAFF. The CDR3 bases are TGTGCCAGCAGTGACTGGAACACTGAAGCTTTCTTT.

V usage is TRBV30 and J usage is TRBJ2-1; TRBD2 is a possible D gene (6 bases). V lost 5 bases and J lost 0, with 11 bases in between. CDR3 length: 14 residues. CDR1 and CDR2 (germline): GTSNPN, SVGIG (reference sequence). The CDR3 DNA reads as TGTGCCTGGTCTAGCGTGAGCTCCTACAATGAGCAGTTCTTC. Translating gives CAWSSVSSYNEQFF.

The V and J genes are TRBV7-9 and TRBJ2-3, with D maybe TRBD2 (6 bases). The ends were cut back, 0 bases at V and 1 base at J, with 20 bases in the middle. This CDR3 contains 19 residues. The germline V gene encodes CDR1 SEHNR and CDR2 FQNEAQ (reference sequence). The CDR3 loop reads CASSLALRGGATGTDTQYF. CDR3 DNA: TGTGCCAGCAGCTTAGCCCTACGGGGCGGGGCGACGGGCACAGATACGCAGTATTTT. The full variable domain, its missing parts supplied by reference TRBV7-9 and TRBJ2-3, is DTGVSQNPRHKITKRGQNVTFRCDPISEHNRLYWYRQTLGQGPEFLTYFQNEAQLEKSRLLSDRFSAERPKGSFSTLEIQRTEQGDSAMYLCASSLALRGGATGTDTQYFGPGTRLTVL.

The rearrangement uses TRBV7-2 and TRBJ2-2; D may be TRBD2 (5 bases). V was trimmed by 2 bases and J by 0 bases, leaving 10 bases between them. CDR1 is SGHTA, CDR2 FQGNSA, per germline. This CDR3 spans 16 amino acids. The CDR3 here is CASSLRGGANTGELFF. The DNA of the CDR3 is TGTGCCAGCAGCTTACGGGGTGGTGCGAACACCGGGGAGCTGTTTTTT.

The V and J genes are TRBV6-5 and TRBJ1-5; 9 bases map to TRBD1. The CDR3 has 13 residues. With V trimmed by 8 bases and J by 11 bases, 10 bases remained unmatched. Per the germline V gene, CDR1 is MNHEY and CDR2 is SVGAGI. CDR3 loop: CASSGQGGKSQHF. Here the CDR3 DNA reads TGTGCCAGCTCGGGACAGGGAGGTAAGTCCCAGCATTTT.

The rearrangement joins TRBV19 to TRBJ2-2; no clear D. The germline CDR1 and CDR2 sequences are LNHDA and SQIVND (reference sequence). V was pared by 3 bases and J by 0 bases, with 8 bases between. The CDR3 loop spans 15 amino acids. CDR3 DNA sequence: TGTGCCAGTAGTATCGGGTCCGCGAACACCGGGGAGCTGTTTTTT. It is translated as CASSIGSANTGELFF.

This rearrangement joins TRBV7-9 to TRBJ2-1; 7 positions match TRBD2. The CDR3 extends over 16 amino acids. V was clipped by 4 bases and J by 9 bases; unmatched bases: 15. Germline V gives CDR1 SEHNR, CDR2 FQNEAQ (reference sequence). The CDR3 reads CASSSDGLAGLFEQFF. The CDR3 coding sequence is TGTGCCAGCAGCTCCGACGGGTTAGCGGGTTTGTTTGAGCAGTTCTTC. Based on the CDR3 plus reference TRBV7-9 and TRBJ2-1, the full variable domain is DTGVSQNPRHKITKRGQNVTFRCDPISEHNRLYWYRQTLGQGPEFLTYFQNEAQLEKSRLLSDRFSAERPKGSFSTLEIQRTEQGDSAMYLCASSSDGLAGLFEQFFGPGTRLTVL.

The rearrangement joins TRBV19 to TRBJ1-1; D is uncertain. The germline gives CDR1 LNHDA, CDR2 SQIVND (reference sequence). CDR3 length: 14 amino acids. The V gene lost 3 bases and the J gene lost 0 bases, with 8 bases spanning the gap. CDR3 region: CASSIQSLNTEAFF. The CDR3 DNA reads TGTGCCAGTAGTATCCAGTCCTTGAACACTGAAGCTTTCTTT.

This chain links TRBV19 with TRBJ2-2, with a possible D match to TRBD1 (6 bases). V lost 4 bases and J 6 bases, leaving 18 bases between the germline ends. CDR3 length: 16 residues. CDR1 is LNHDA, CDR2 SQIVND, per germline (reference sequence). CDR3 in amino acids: CASSRLPGAGAGELFF. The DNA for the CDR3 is TGTGCCAGTAGTAGGTTACCAGGGGCTGGGGCCGGGGAGCTGTTTTTT.

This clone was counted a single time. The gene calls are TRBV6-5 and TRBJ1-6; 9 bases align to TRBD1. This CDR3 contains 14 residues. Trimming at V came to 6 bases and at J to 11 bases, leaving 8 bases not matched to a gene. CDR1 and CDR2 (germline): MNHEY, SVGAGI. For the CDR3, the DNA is TGTGCCAGCAGAATGGGACAGGGTATCGCACCCCTCCACTTT. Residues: CASRMGQGIAPLHF.

In nucleotides, the CDR3 is TGCGCCAGCAGCCCGGGACTAGCGGTATACAATGAGCAGTTCTTC. Encoded protein: CASSPGLAVYNEQFF. The rearrangement joins TRBV5-1 to TRBJ2-1; 11 bases are a match to TRBD2. Germline values: CDR1 SGHRS, CDR2 YFSETQ. CDR3 length: 15 residues. V shed 4 bases, J shed 4 bases, and the junction held 4 bases outside the gene matches.